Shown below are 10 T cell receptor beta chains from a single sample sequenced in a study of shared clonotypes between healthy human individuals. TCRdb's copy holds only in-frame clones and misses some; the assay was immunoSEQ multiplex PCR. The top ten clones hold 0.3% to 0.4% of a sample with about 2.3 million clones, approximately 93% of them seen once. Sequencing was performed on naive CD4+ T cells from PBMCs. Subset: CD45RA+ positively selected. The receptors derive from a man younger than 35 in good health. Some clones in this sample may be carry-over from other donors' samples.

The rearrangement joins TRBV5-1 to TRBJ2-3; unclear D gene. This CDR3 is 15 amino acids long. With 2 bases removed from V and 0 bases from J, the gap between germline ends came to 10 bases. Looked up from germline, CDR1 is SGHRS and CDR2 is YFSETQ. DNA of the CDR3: TGCGCCAGCAGCTTAGACAAGCCTAGCACAGATACGCAGTATTTT. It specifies CASSLDKPSTDTQYF. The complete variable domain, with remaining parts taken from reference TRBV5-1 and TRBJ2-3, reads KAGVTQTPRYLIKTRGQQVTLSCSPISGHRSVSWYQQTPGQGLQFLFEYFSETQRNKGNFPGRFSGRQFSNSRSEMNVSTLELGDSALYLCASSLDKPSTDTQYFGPGTRLTVL.

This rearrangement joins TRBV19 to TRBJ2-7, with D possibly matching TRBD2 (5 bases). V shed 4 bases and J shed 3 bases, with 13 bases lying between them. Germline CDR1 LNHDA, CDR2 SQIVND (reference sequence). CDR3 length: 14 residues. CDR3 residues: CASSRIGRDYEQYF. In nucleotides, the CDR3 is TGTGCCAGTAGTAGAATTGGCCGGGACTACGAGCAGTACTTC.

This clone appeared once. This chain's CDR3 is CASRQGSETQYF. The CDR3 region has the DNA TGTGCCAGCAGACAGGGCTCAGAGACCCAGTACTTC. V usage is TRBV7-6 and J usage is TRBJ2-5, with D tentatively TRBD1 (6 bases). The CDR3 is 12 amino acids. Germline V CDR1 and CDR2: SGHVS, FNYEAQ. V lost 6 bases, J lost 4 bases, and 9 bases lay in between.

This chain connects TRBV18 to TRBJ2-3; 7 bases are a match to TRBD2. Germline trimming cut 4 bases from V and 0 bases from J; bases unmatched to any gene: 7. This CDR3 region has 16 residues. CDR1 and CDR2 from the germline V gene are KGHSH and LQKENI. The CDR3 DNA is TGTGCCAGCTCACAGACTAGCTTAGCTAGCACAGATACGCAGTATTTT. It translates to CASSQTSLASTDTQYF.

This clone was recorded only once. The CDR3 protein is CASSPGQANYEQYF. The CDR3 DNA sequence: TGTGCCAGCAGCCCCGGACAGGCAAACTACGAGCAGTACTTC. This sequence joins TRBV11-1 and TRBJ2-7; 7 bases line up with TRBD1. This CDR3 comprises 14 residues. Germline values: CDR1 SGHAT, CDR2 FQDESV (reference sequence). The V gene end was trimmed by 5 bases and the J gene end by 3 bases; junction bases not matched to a gene: 7.

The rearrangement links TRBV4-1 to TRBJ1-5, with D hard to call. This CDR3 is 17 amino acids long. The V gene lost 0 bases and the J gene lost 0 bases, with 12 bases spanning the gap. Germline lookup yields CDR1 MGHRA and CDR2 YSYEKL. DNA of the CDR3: TGCGCCAGCAGCCAAGAGGGCAGGCCTTATAGCAATCAGCCCCAGCATTTT. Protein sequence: CASSQEGRPYSNQPQHF.

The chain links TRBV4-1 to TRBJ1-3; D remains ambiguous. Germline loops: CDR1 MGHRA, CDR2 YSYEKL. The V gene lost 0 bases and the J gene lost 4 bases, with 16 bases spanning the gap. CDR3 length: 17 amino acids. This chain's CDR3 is CASSQDGYYFSGNTIYF. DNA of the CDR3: TGCGCCAGCAGCCAAGATGGTTATTACTTTTCAGGAAACACCATATATTTT.

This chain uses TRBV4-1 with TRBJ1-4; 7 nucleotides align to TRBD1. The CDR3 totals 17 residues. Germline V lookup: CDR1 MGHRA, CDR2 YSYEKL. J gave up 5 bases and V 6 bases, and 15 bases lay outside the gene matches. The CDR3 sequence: CASRLRVGGSPNEKLFF. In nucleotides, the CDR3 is TGCGCCAGCAGACTACGGGTAGGGGGCTCCCCGAATGAAAAACTGTTTTTT.

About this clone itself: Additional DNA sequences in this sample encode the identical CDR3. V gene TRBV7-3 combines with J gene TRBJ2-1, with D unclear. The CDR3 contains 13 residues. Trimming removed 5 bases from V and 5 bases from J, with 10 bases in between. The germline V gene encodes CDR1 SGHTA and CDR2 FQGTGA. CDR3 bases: TGTGCCAGCAGCCTTGACCGGCACAATGAGCAGTTCTTC. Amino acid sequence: CASSLDRHNEQFF.

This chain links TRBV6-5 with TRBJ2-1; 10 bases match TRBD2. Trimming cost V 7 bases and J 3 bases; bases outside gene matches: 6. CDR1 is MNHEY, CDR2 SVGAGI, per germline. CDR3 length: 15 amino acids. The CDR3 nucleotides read TGTGCCAGCACTTTCAGCGGGAGGGGCTACAATGAGCAGTTCTTC. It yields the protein CASTFSGRGYNEQFF.